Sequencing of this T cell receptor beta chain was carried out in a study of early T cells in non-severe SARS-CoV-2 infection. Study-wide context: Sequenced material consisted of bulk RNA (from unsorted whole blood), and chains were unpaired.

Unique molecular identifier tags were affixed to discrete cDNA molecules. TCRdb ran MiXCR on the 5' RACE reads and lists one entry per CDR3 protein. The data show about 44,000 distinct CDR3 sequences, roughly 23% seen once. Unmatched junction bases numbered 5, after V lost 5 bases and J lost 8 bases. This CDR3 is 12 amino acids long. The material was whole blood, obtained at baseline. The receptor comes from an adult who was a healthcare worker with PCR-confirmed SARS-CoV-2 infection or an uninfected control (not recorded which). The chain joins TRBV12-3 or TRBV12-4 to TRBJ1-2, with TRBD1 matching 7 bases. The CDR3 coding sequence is TGTGCCAGCAGTATACAGGGGCTCGGCTACACCTTC. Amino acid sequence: CASSIQGLGYTF.